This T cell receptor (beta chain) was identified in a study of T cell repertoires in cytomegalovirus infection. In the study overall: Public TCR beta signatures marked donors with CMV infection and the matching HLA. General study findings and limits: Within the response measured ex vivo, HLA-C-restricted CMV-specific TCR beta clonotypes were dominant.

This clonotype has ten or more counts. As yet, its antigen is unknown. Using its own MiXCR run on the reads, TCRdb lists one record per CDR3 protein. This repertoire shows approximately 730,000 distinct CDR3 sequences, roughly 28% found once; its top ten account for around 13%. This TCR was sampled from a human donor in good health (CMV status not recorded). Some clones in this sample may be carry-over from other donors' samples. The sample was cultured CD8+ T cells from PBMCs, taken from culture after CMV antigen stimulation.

CDR3 region: CASLWGGARRITNSGELFF. CDR3 sequence (DNA): TGTGCCAGCTTATGGGGCGGGGCGCGGAGGATTACTAACTCCGGGGAGCTGTTTTTT. The chain has TRBV19 and TRBJ2-2; perhaps TRBD2 as D (6 bases). Germline V gene data show CDR1 as LNHDA and CDR2 as SQIVND (reference sequence). The CDR3 contains 19 residues. V lost 9 bases and J 6 bases, leaving 32 bases between the germline ends. Full variable domain (remainder filled in from reference TRBV19 and TRBJ2-2): DGGITQSPKYLFRKEGQNVTLSCEQNLNHDAMYWYRQDPGQGLRLIYYSQIVNDFQKGDIAEGYSVSREKKESFPLTVTSAQKNPTAFYLCASLWGGARRITNSGELFFGEGSRLTVL.